A selection of T cell receptor beta chains follows, all from one sample in a study of blood T cell repertoires in COVID-19. Here immunoSEQ multiplex PCR was the method, and the copy in TCRdb shows in-frame clones only, minus some. The table includes around 97,000 clones, around 80% detected once. What was sequenced was peripheral blood. The receptor source for this set is a man aged 65 to 85 with acute or convalescent COVID-19. Both conserved end residues are part of each CDR3. A D gene is named only where the DNA matches it firmly. Expanded clones are given a class, and other clones once, few, many or no size at all.

J gene | V gene | clone size | D gene | CDR3 protein | CDR3 DNA
TRBJ1-2 | TRBV5-1 | . | . | CASSLGLGGADYGYTF | TGCGCCAGCAGCTTGGGGCTTGGGGGCGCCGACTATGGCTACACCTTC
TRBJ2-7 | TRBV2 | . | . | CASSERSPGNRKGRSYEQYF | TGTGCCAGCAGTGAACGGTCGCCCGGGAACCGGAAAGGGAGATCCTACGAGCAGTACTTC
TRBJ1-4 | TRBV27 | few | . | CASSPLGGGHEKLFF | TGTGCCAGCAGTCCGCTTGGGGGGGGGCATGAAAAACTGTTTTTT
TRBJ1-5 | TRBV2 | . | . | CASSDRTANQPQHF | TGTGCCAGCAGTGACCGGACTGCCAATCAGCCCCAGCATTTT
TRBJ2-2 | TRBV15 | . | TRBD2 | CATSRDLAGGRTGELFF | TGTGCCACCAGCAGAGATCTGGCGGGAGGGCGTACCGGGGAGCTGTTTTTT
TRBJ2-5 | TRBV30 | . | . | CAWRDRFRYSTTHQETQYF | TGTGCCTGGAGGGATAGATTCCGATACTCCACTACCCACCAAGAGACCCAGTACTTC
TRBJ1-5 | TRBV7-2 | . | . | CASSDRLRNQPQHF | TGTGCCAGCAGCGACAGGTTACGCAATCAGCCCCAGCATTTT
TRBJ2-1 | TRBV3-1/TRBV3-2 | . | TRBD1 | CASSHSTGAYNEQFF | TGTGCCAGCAGCCATTCGACAGGGGCCTACAATGAGCAGTTCTTC
TRBJ1-6 | TRBV12-3/TRBV12-4 | once | . | CASSQGGSPLHF | TGTGCCAGCAGCCAGGGTGGCTCACCCCTCCACTTT
TRBJ1-5 | TRBV7-8 | few | . | CASSLGQGFRDQPQHF | TGTGCCAGCAGCTTAGGTCAGGGCTTTAGAGATCAGCCCCAGCATTTT
TRBJ2-1 | TRBV7-2 | . | . | CASSLDYRSYNEQFF | TGTGCCAGCAGCTTGGACTACCGCTCCTACAATGAGCAGTTCTTC
TRBJ2-2 | TRBV15 | . | TRBD2 | CATSRAGIAGRVAGELFF | TGTGCCACCAGCAGAGCTGGGATAGCGGGACGGGTCGCCGGGGAGCTGTTTTTT
TRBJ1-1 | TRBV5-1 | . | TRBD1 | CASSPNRGLGGTEAFF | TGCGCCAGCAGCCCGAACAGGGGGCTCGGGGGCACTGAAGCTTTCTTT
TRBJ1-3 | TRBV7-3 | once | . | CASSLSHSGNTIYF | TGTGCCAGCAGCTTGTCCCACTCTGGAAACACCATATATTTT
TRBJ2-2 | TRBV21-1 | . | . | CASSKQGTNTGELFF | TGTGCCAGCAGCAAACAGGGGACGAACACCGGGGAGCTGTTTTTT
TRBJ2-7 | TRBV19 | . | TRBD2 | CASRATSGGVYEQYF | TGTGCCAGTAGGGCCACTAGCGGGGGGGTCTACGAGCAGTACTTC